Shown below are 14 T cell receptor beta chains from a single sample sequenced in a study of regulatory T cells in long-lasting Graves disease. Time point indicated: newly diagnosed GD, antithyroid drugs for less than 3 months. The authors made the TCR library using RNA they extracted from PBMCs. According to the study, TCR beta libraries were built with iRepertoire HTBI primers and CDR3-region Arm-PCR. TCRdb analysed the multiplex PCR reads with MiXCR anew, one entry per CDR3 protein. The repertoire consists of about 370,000 distinct CDR3 sequences, with about a sixth occurring once and the leading ten covering about a fifth. Sequencing used peripheral blood mononuclear cells (PBMCs), obtained at new diagnosis, from a patient treated with antithyroid drugs. The receptors were sampled from a female donor with Graves disease.

This clonotype occurred many times. The chain recombines TRBV5-1 with TRBJ2-1, with 12 bases fitting TRBD2. V lost 0 bases, J lost 8 bases, and 6 bases stayed unmatched. This CDR3 is built from 16 residues. Per the germline V gene, CDR1 is SGHRS and CDR2 is YFSETQ. Written as DNA, the CDR3 is TGCGCCAGCAGCTTGGAGTCTAGCGGGAGGGCCGATGAGCAGTTCTTC. As protein: CASSLESSGRADEQFF.

This chain links TRBV7-2 with TRBJ2-3; 12 bases map to TRBD2. Looked up from germline, CDR1 is SGHTA and CDR2 is FQGNSA. Germline trimming cut 5 bases from V and 2 bases from J; bases unmatched to any gene: 8. This CDR3 has 17 residues. The CDR3 region is CASSRPTSGGYTDTQYF. The CDR3, as DNA: TGTGCCAGCAGCCGACCGACTAGCGGGGGTTACACAGATACGCAGTATTTT.

The chain joins TRBV7-6 to TRBJ1-6; weak D call: TRBD1 (6 bases). Germline values: CDR1 SGHVS, CDR2 FNYEAQ. The CDR3 loop spans 17 amino acids. Deletions cut 11 bases from V and 2 bases from J, with 22 bases between. In nucleotides, the CDR3 is TGTGCCTCCGCCCCGGGGGTCGGGGGCACCTATAATTCACCCCTCCACTTT. Translated: CASAPGVGGTYNSPLHF.

In its sample, this clonotype was seen many times. The junction shows a germline mismatch at one end, possibly a read error. The V call is TRBV4-2, the J call TRBJ2-7; D call uncertain. This CDR3 is 14 amino acids long. CDR1 is LGHNA, CDR2 YNFKEQ, per germline. CDR3 in amino acids: CASSQEKEYYEQYF. The CDR3 DNA reads TGCGCCAGCAGCCAAGAAAAAGAGTACTACGAGCAGTACTTC.

The sample holds many counts of this clonotype. V usage is TRBV6-1 and J usage is TRBJ2-7; a weak D match, TRBD1 (6 bases). There are 12 residues in the CDR3. Germline CDR1 and CDR2: MNHNS and SASEGT. V shed 6 bases and J shed 5 bases, with 11 bases lying between them. The chain's CDR3 is CASRTDRHEQYF. The CDR3 region has the DNA TGTGCCAGCAGAACTGACAGGCACGAGCAGTACTTC.

This clonotype was seen a few times. The chain has TRBV28 and TRBJ2-2, with 7 bases that match TRBD2. This CDR3 is built from 16 residues. Germline V gene lookup returns CDR1 MDHEN and CDR2 SYDVKM. V was clipped by 3 bases and J by 2 bases; unmatched bases: 6. In DNA form, the CDR3 reads TGTGCCAGCAGTTTGTGGCTAGCGGCCAACACCGGGGAGCTGTTTTTT. It codes for CASSLWLAANTGELFF.

This clonotype has just a few counts. The chain employs TRBV24-1 and TRBJ1-4; D gene uncertain. V shed 4 bases and J shed 4 bases, with 3 bases lying between them. Per the germline V gene, CDR1 is KGHDR and CDR2 is SFDVKD. The CDR3 length is 12 residues. CDR3 sequence: CATSDGNEKLFF. The CDR3 DNA follows: TGTGCCACCAGTGACGGTAATGAAAAACTGTTTTTT.

Many counts were recorded for this clonotype. V usage is TRBV7-9 and J usage is TRBJ1-6; D is ambiguous. CDR3 size: 15 residues. Deletions cut 3 bases from V and 5 bases from J, with 11 bases between. Germline V gene sequence: CDR1 SEHNR, CDR2 FQNEAQ (reference sequence). CDR3 DNA sequence: TGTGCCAGCAGCTTCCGGACGGCTAATAATTCACCCCTCCACTTT. As protein: CASSFRTANNSPLHF.

This clonotype was picked up a small number of times. The gene calls are TRBV19 and TRBJ2-1, with 11 bases lining up with TRBD2. The germline V gene encodes CDR1 LNHDA and CDR2 SQIVND (reference sequence). The J segment lost 9 bases and the V segment lost 7 bases, leaving 11 bases of the junction unmatched. CDR3 size: 15 residues. The CDR3 coding sequence is TGTGCCAGTACCCTCGGAGGGCTAGCGGGAGGTGAGCAGTTCTTC. Translating gives CASTLGGLAGGEQFF.

This clonotype showed up many times. The genes are TRBV9 and TRBJ1-5; tentative D call: TRBD1 (5 bases). The CDR3 totals 16 residues. V shed 0 bases and J shed 6 bases, with 16 bases lying between them. CDR1 and CDR2 (germline): SGDLS, YYNGEE. The CDR3, as DNA: TGTGCCAGCAGCGTAGGCGAGGGGTCCTTCCTTCAGCCCCAGCATTTT. This translates into CASSVGEGSFLQPQHF.

This clonotype was seen ten or more times. V usage is TRBV15 and J usage is TRBJ2-7; 8 bases agree with TRBD2. The CDR3 contains 15 residues. V lost 0 bases and J lost 1; bases outside the gene matches: 2. Germline V lookup: CDR1 LNHNV, CDR2 YYDKDF (reference sequence). CDR3 coding DNA: TGTGCCACCAGCAGAGAACTAGCGGAGTCCTACGAGCAGTACTTC. It translates to CATSRELAESYEQYF.

The chain carries TRBV4-3 and TRBJ1-2; TRBD1 is a possible D gene (6 bases). V was clipped by 0 bases and J by 7 bases, with 27 bases between them. Germline assignment: CDR1 LGHNA and CDR2 YSLEER. The CDR3 contains 19 residues. The DNA of the CDR3 is TGCGCCAGCAGCCAAGACGCAGGGGCAGAAGCCATGGGGGCCTGTGGCTACACCTTC. As protein: CASSQDAGAEAMGACGYTF.

This clonotype was counted at least ten times. The chain recombines TRBV12-3 or TRBV12-4 with TRBJ2-4; 11 bases match TRBD2. The CDR3 contains 16 residues. Germline trimming cut 6 bases from V and 7 bases from J; bases unmatched to any gene: 11. Here the CDR3 DNA reads TGTGCCAGCAGCCATCGTAGCGGGAGGGGGAGGAACATTCAGTACTTC. This codes for CASSHRSGRGRNIQYF.

At least ten counts were recorded for this clonotype. This chain uses TRBV11-2 with TRBJ1-2, with 7 bases fitting TRBD1. In germline, CDR1 is SGHAT, CDR2 FQNNGV. CDR3 length: 13 residues. V lost 4 bases, J lost 4 bases, and 3 bases stayed unmatched. The CDR3 protein is CASSSGGLYGYTF. The DNA of the CDR3 is TGTGCCAGCAGCTCAGGGGGGCTCTATGGCTACACCTTC.